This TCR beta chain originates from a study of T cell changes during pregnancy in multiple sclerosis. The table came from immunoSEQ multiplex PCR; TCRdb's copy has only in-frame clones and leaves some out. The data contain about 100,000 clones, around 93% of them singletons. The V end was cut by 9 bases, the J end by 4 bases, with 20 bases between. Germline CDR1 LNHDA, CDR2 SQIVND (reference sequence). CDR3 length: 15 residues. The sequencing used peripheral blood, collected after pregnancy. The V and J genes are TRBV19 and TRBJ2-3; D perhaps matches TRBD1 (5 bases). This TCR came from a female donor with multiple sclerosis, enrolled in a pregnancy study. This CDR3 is CASRRWGNRADTQYF. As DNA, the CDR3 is TGTGCCAGCCGTAGGTGGGGCAACCGGGCAGATACGCAGTATTTT.